The 16 T cell receptor beta chains below come from one sample, sequenced in a study of cytomegalovirus exposure and HLA in healthy donors. The PCR made use of 60 Vbeta and 13 Jbeta primers. Sequenced by immunoSEQ multiplex PCR; TCRdb stores in-frame clones only, minus some. Of roughly 190,000 clones listed, about 80% are singletons. The material sequenced was PBMCs. The source of these receptors is a man in his forties or fifties in good health and CMV-seropositive.

This chain joins TRBV15 and TRBJ1-1; 7 positions match TRBD1. V was clipped by 0 bases and J by 5 bases; unmatched bases: 12. Germline-derived CDR1 and CDR2 are LNHNV and YYDKDF (reference sequence). The CDR3 loop spans 17 amino acids. The CDR3 reads CATSRDFGQDGRTEAFF. DNA of the CDR3: TGTGCCACCAGCAGAGACTTCGGACAGGACGGTCGGACTGAAGCTTTCTTT.

This clone was found once. The CDR3, as DNA: TGTGCCAGCAGTTTCCCGACAGGGGCTGGAAACACCATATATTTT. This codes for CASSFPTGAGNTIYF. The genes are TRBV28 and TRBJ1-3; TRBD1 matches at 8 bases. CDR3 length: 15 amino acids. V shed 3 bases and J 2 bases; nucleotides not matched to a gene: 3. Germline V CDR1 and CDR2: MDHEN, SYDVKM.

This clone has a single count. An end of the junction does not agree with germline; a read error may underlie this. V is TRBV6-6 and J is TRBJ2-5, with 7 bases identical to TRBD2. The CDR3 extends over 13 amino acids. Germline loops: CDR1 MNHNY, CDR2 SVGAGI (reference sequence). The CDR3 region is CASSYLGREIQYF. The CDR3 nucleotides read TGTGCCAGCAGTTACCTGGGGAGGGAGATCCAGTACTTC.

This sequence joins TRBV29-1 and TRBJ2-3; D is unclear. Trimming took off 6 bases at V and 0 bases at J, with 7 bases between the two ends. Germline loops: CDR1 SQVTM, CDR2 ANQGSEA. The CDR3 has 12 residues. The CDR3: CSVAGSTDTQYF. DNA of the CDR3: TGCAGCGTGGCTGGTAGCACAGATACGCAGTATTTT.

The V gene is TRBV6-6, the J gene TRBJ1-1; 9 bases are a match to TRBD1. The ends lost 2 bases at V and 8 bases at J; junction bases unmatched: 3. The V gene's germline CDR1 is MNHNY and CDR2 SVGAGI (reference sequence). The CDR3 consists of 13 residues. In DNA, the CDR3 is TGTGCCAGCAGTTACGACAGGGGGAACGAAGCTTTCTTT. Protein product: CASSYDRGNEAFF.

V usage is TRBV7-9 and J usage is TRBJ1-4, with D maybe TRBD1 (5 bases). The CDR3 spans 16 residues. Trimming removed 6 bases at V and 6 bases at J, with 20 bases between. CDR1 is SEHNR, CDR2 FQNEAQ, per germline (reference sequence). The CDR3 DNA sequence: TGTGCCAGCAGTTTTAGCGCAGGGAGGGCGGATGAAAAACTGTTTTTT. This translates into CASSFSAGRADEKLFF.

This chain connects TRBV7-6 to TRBJ2-1, with TRBD2 matching 12 bases. The germline V gene encodes CDR1 SGHVS and CDR2 FNYEAQ. Trimming at V came to 5 bases and at J to 3 bases, leaving 5 bases not matched to a gene. The CDR3 is made up of 16 amino acids. The CDR3 loop is CASSPTSGGHYNEQFF. Here the CDR3 DNA reads TGTGCCAGCAGCCCCACTAGCGGGGGGCACTACAATGAGCAGTTCTTC. Complete variable domain (other parts from reference TRBV7-6 and TRBJ2-1): GAGVSQSPRYKVTKRGQDVALRCDPISGHVSLYWYRQALGQGPEFLTYFNYEAQQDKSGLPNDRFSAERPEGSISTLTIQRTEQRDSAMYRCASSPTSGGHYNEQFFGPGTRLTVL.

V and J are TRBV29-1 and TRBJ1-1, with D unclear. The germline V gene encodes CDR1 SQVTM and CDR2 ANQGSEA. The CDR3 has 13 residues. Trimming cost V 4 bases and J 4 bases, with 13 bases left between them. The chain's CDR3 is CSVVTFGGTEAFF. In DNA form, the CDR3 reads TGCAGCGTTGTAACCTTCGGAGGCACTGAAGCTTTCTTT.

The chain recombines TRBV15 with TRBJ1-4; TRBD1 is a possible D gene (6 bases). The CDR3 loop spans 15 amino acids. V gave up 5 bases and J gave up 4 bases, with 14 bases separating them. CDR1 LNHNV and CDR2 YYDKDF come from the germline V gene (reference sequence). Here the CDR3 reads CATSYGTIDNEKLFF. CDR3 nucleotide sequence: TGTGCCACCAGCTACGGGACAATCGATAATGAAAAACTGTTTTTT.

This chain joins TRBV4-3 and TRBJ2-3; D is uncertain. Germline CDR1 LGHNA, CDR2 YSLEER. This CDR3 region has 15 residues. The V end was cut by 4 bases, the J end by 0 bases, with 11 bases between. The CDR3 reads CASSLQKFSTDTQYF. Written as DNA, the CDR3 is TGCGCCAGCAGCCTACAAAAATTTAGCACAGATACGCAGTATTTT.

The rearrangement links TRBV6-5 to TRBJ2-1; no reliable D call. Germline V gene lookup returns CDR1 MNHEY and CDR2 SVGAGI. Trimming took 0 bases from V and 4 from J, leaving 10 bases between them. The CDR3 consists of 15 residues. In DNA form, the CDR3 reads TGTGCCAGCAGTTACTCGGAACAGATATACAATGAGCAGTTCTTC. As protein: CASSYSEQIYNEQFF.

For the CDR3, the DNA is TGCGCCAGCAGCTTGTCCGGGGGGAAGAATCAGCCCCAGCATTTT. This encodes CASSLSGGKNQPQHF. This chain links TRBV5-1 with TRBJ1-5; a possible D gene is TRBD1 (5 bases). The V and J ends lost 1 base and 4 bases respectively, with 12 bases between them. CDR1 is SGHRS, CDR2 YFSETQ, per germline. The CDR3 is 15 residues long.

This chain uses TRBV5-1 with TRBJ2-7, with TRBD2 identical over 9 bases. The ends lost 4 bases at V and 2 bases at J; junction bases unmatched: 7. The germline V gene has CDR1 SGHRS and CDR2 YFSETQ. The CDR3 sequence is 15 residues long. CDR3 DNA: TGCGCCAGCAGCAAGGAGCTAGCGGGGCCCTACGAGCAGTACTTC. This sequence encodes CASSKELAGPYEQYF.

The V call is TRBV27, the J call TRBJ2-5, with 8 bases aligning to TRBD1. With 3 bases clipped from V and 4 bases from J, the junction kept 4 bases outside the gene matches. The CDR3 has 14 residues. Germline lookup yields CDR1 MNHEY and CDR2 SMNVEV (reference sequence). CDR3 bases: TGTGCCAGCAGTTTGGACAGGGAACCAGAGACCCAGTACTTC. It encodes CASSLDREPETQYF.

The chain has TRBV27 and TRBJ2-7; 11 bases fit TRBD2. The CDR3 is made up of 13 amino acids. Germline CDR1 MNHEY, CDR2 SMNVEV (reference sequence). V dropped 6 bases and J dropped 6; count of bases not matched to a gene: 4. This CDR3 reads CASSPGLAVEQYF. Written as DNA, the CDR3 is TGTGCCAGCAGCCCGGGACTAGCGGTCGAGCAGTACTTC.

V is TRBV7-6 and J is TRBJ2-5, with D unclear. Germline lookup yields CDR1 SGHVS and CDR2 FNYEAQ. Trimming took 5 bases from V and 1 from J, leaving 11 bases between them. There are 14 residues in the CDR3. The CDR3 here is CASSPRFSQETQYF. The DNA of the CDR3 is TGTGCCAGCAGCCCCCGTTTCTCCCAAGAGACCCAGTACTTC.